The sequence of this TCR beta chain was determined in a study of T cell responses to AZD1222 COVID-19 vaccine. CDR3 length: 16 residues. Germline-derived CDR1 and CDR2 are SQVTM and ANQGSEA. V lost 2 bases to trimming and J lost 8 bases, with 24 bases between them. The assay was immunoSEQ multiplex PCR, and TCRdb's table has in-frame clones only and misses some. The data contain approximately 99,000 clones, about 89% of them singletons. This specimen consisted of peripheral blood, obtained 28 days after the second AZD1222 dose. The V and J genes are TRBV29-1 and TRBJ1-2; D remains unclear. This TCR was recovered from an adult who received the AZD1222 COVID-19 vaccine. CDR3 protein: CSVEKSMGNSAHGYTF. The CDR3, as DNA: TGCAGCGTTGAAAAGTCAATGGGGAATTCGGCCCACGGCTACACCTTC. The variable domain in full, with the rest retrieved from reference TRBV29-1 and TRBJ1-2, is SAVISQKPSRDICQRGTSLTIQCQVDSQVTMMFWYRQQPGQSLTLIATANQGSEATYESGFVIDKFPISRPNLTFSTLTVSNMSPEDSSIYLCSVEKSMGNSAHGYTFGSGTRLTVV.